This T cell receptor (beta chain) was retrieved from a study of cytomegalovirus exposure and HLA in healthy donors. Regarding the study as a whole: TRBV6-2, TRBV6-3 and other indistinguishable V segments were excluded. When a later analysis compared HLA-associated TCR beta chains with equally common others, the HLA-associated chains turned out to be more clonally expanded and to have lower generation probabilities.

V gave up 6 bases and J gave up 3 bases; unmatched junction bases: 5. CDR1 is MNHNS, CDR2 SASEGT, per germline. The CDR3 sequence is 14 residues long. On this clone: What it recognizes is unknown.

PCR employed 60 Vbeta and 13 Jbeta primers. As handled by the study authors: An analysis that came later counted 70 million to 100 million unique TCR beta chains, roughly 11 million shared. The assay was immunoSEQ multiplex PCR, and TCRdb's table has in-frame clones only and misses some. Clone size and V and J calls were adopted from that table, with D and trimming inferred from the DNA. The sample contains some 90,000 clones, about 86% of which appear only once. The sequenced sample was PBMCs. The receptor's source is a woman aged 70-85 years in good health and CMV-seropositive. The V call is TRBV6-1, the J call TRBJ1-1, with TRBD1 identical over 9 bases. CDR3 in amino acids: CASSTDRGDTEAFF. In DNA form, the CDR3 reads TGTGCCAGCAGCACTGACAGGGGGGACACTGAAGCTTTCTTT.